This is a list of T cell receptor beta chains from one sample in a study of T cell repertoires in cytomegalovirus infection. MiXCR, applied by TCRdb to the reads, yields one record per CDR3 protein. The profile shows about 460,000 distinct CDR3 sequences, approximately 11% of them singletons. The sequenced sample consisted of PBMCs. These TCRs come from a human donor in good health (CMV status not recorded). Some clones in this sample may be carry-over from other donors' samples. The CDR3 runs from the conserved cysteine through the conserved F or W. D genes are given only for firm matches. Not every row has a clone size; where given, it reads once, few, many or a size class.

size,D,length,V,J,CDR3,DNA
few,.,16,TRBV6-5,TRBJ2-4,CASSYSLVRAKNIQYF,TGTGCCAGCAGTTACTCCCTAGTGCGAGCCAAAAACATTCAGTACTTC
many,TRBD2,14,TRBV20-1,TRBJ2-3,CSAPLAGEADTQYF,TGCAGTGCCCCACTAGCGGGAGAGGCAGATACGCAGTATTTT
few,TRBD2,15,TRBV19,TRBJ2-7,CASSRGTSRAYEQYF,TGTGCCAGTAGCCGAGGGACTAGCAGAGCTTACGAGCAGTACTTC
few,.,13,TRBV27,TRBJ2-1,CASSSRGVGEQFF,TGTGCCAGCAGTTCCCGCGGGGTGGGTGAGCAGTTCTTC
many,TRBD1,13,TRBV19,TRBJ2-2,CASSITGAGELFF,TGTGCCAGTAGTATTACAGGGGCCGGGGAGCTGTTTTTT
few,.,13,TRBV29-1,TRBJ1-1,CSVYRALNTEAFF,TGCAGCGTATACAGGGCGTTGAACACTGAAGCTTTCTTT
many,.,15,TRBV6-1,TRBJ1-4,CAASTPRTENEKLFF,TGTGCCGCCAGCACCCCACGGACTGAGAATGAAAAACTGTTTTTT
few,TRBD2,13,TRBV5-6,TRBJ2-1,CASNQRGPDEQFF,TGTGCCAGCAACCAGCGGGGGCCTGATGAGCAGTTCTTC
many,.,14,TRBV28,TRBJ2-7,CASSLWTVDYEQYF,TGTGCCAGCAGTTTATGGACAGTCGATTACGAGCAGTACTTC
.,.,16,TRBV3-1,TRBJ2-2,CASSQRSERNTGELFF,TGTGCCAGCAGCCAAAGGTCAGAGCGAAACACCGGGGAGCTGTTTTTT
many,.,14,TRBV9,TRBJ2-2,CASSLLASTGELFF,TGTGCCAGCAGCCTACTAGCCTCCACCGGGGAGCTGTTTTTT
many,.,11,TRBV29-1,TRBJ1-2,CSVEVIKGYTF,TGCAGCGTTGAAGTTATTAAGGGCTACACCTTC
.,TRBD2,15,TRBV20-1,TRBJ2-5,CSAQGLAAYQETQYF,TGCAGTGCTCAAGGACTAGCGGCGTACCAAGAGACCCAGTACTTC
.,.,13,TRBV27,TRBJ2-7,CASSVGRLNEQYF,TGTGCCAGCAGCGTCGGACGGCTCAACGAGCAGTACTTC
many,.,16,TRBV7-6,TRBJ2-2,CASSPIHGTNTGELFF,TGTGCCAGCAGCCCGATCCACGGTACTAACACCGGGGAGCTGTTTTTT
many,.,13,TRBV7-9,TRBJ2-2,CASSLVFPGELFF,TGTGCCAGCAGCTTAGTGTTCCCCGGGGAGCTGTTTTTT
.,.,16,TRBV28,TRBJ2-1,CASGVEGGRLYNEQFF,TGTGCCAGCGGAGTGGAGGGGGGGCGTCTGTACAATGAGCAGTTCTTC
many,TRBD1,16,TRBV4-2,TRBJ1-2,CASSQGSGQGHYGYTF,TGTGCCAGCAGCCAAGGATCCGGACAGGGACACTATGGCTACACCTTC
many,.,13,TRBV5-5,TRBJ1-2,CASMARLYYGYTF,TGTGCCAGCATGGCTCGACTGTACTATGGCTACACCTTC
many,.,14,TRBV7-2,TRBJ2-2,CASVPGTHTGELFF,TGTGCCAGCGTCCCCGGGACCCACACCGGGGAGCTGTTTTTT
few,TRBD1,15,TRBV6-6,TRBJ2-3,CASRTKMTGLNTQYF,TGTGCCAGCAGGACCAAAATGACAGGGCTGAATACGCAGTATTTT
many,TRBD1,19,TRBV7-2,TRBJ1-6,CASSLVRQGQTSYNSPLHF,TGTGCCAGCAGCTTAGTGAGACAGGGGCAAACCTCCTATAATTCACCCCTCCACTTT
.,.,13,TRBV29-1,TRBJ2-7,CSVVLTRGGEQYF,TGCAGCGTTGTCTTGACCCGGGGCGGGGAGCAGTACTTC
many,.,11,TRBV10-3,TRBJ2-3,CAIRERDTQYF,TGTGCCATCAGGGAAAGAGATACGCAGTATTTT
.,.,12,TRBV2,TRBJ1-1,CASSGDRLHAFF,TGTGCCAGCAGTGGGGACCGGCTACATGCTTTCTTT
.,.,13,TRBV10-3,TRBJ2-1,CAIGSEYDNEQFF,TGTGCCATCGGGTCTGAGTATGACAATGAGCAGTTCTTC